Following are 17 T cell receptor beta chains from one sample sequenced in a study of Graves' ophthalmopathy and Graves' hyperthyroidism (dated by TCRdb to the late 2010s). These reads were obtained on an Illumina HiSeq 2000. TCR beta CDR3 regions were amplified from RNA transcripts for repertoire sequencing. The first round was an RT-PCR using HTBI primers with the Qiagen OneStep RT-PCR kit, and this first round was followed by a second-round multiplex PCR, then size selection and purification. TCRdb ran its own pipeline on the public reads, namely fastp trimming at Q25 and MiXCR clone calling, and kept in-frame beta chains. Identical CDR3 protein sequences are pooled into one entry, listed with their most common genes and DNA. In this sample the table shows around 1,000,000 distinct CDR3 sequences, less than 45% of which occur a single time. The top ten clones comprise over 8.5% of the sample. Sequencing was carried out using peripheral blood or thyroid tissue (not recorded which). These receptors came from an adult man with Graves' hyperthyroidism.

This clonotype was recorded many times. The chain couples TRBV7-2 to TRBJ1-5; D is possibly TRBD1 (5 bases). Trimming left V 5 bases short and J 8 bases short, with 16 bases between. Germline loops: CDR1 SGHTA, CDR2 FQGNSA. The CDR3 contains 14 residues. As DNA, the CDR3 is TGTGCCAGCAGCATCAGGGAATACGGTGAGCCCCAGCATTTT. It translates to CASSIREYGEPQHF.

At least ten counts were recorded for this clonotype. This rearrangement joins TRBV7-2 to TRBJ2-7; unclear D gene. Germline CDR1 reads SGHTA; CDR2 reads FQGNSA. V was shortened by 4 bases and J by 2 bases, with 6 bases between the two germline ends. This CDR3 region has 12 residues. The CDR3 nucleotides read TGTGCCAGCAGCTCTCTGACCTACGAGCAGTACTTC. It translates to CASSSLTYEQYF.

This clonotype came up a few times. Sequence at one end of the junction differs from germline and may be a read error. The chain joins TRBV5-1 to TRBJ2-7; possible D gene TRBD1, 5 bases. The length of the CDR3 is 14 residues. From germline, CDR1 is SGHRS and CDR2 YFSETQ. Here the CDR3 reads CASSPARVFYEQYF. CDR3 coding DNA: TGTGCCAGCAGCCCTGCCAGGGTATTCTACGAGCAGTACTTC.

At least ten counts were recorded for this clonotype. This chain uses TRBV7-8 with TRBJ1-3, with D hard to call. The CDR3 covers 14 residues. Germline V gives CDR1 SGHVS, CDR2 FQNEAQ. Trimming shortened V by 8 bases and J by 0 bases, and 11 bases separated the two germline ends. For the CDR3, the DNA is TGTGCCAGCCGCACCCACAGCTCTGGAAACACCATATATTTT. Translating it yields CASRTHSSGNTIYF.

Turning to this clonotype: The junction departs from germline at one end; a sequencing error may be responsible. V gene TRBV7-2 combines with J gene TRBJ2-5; D uncertain. Looked up from germline, CDR1 is SGHTA and CDR2 is FQGNSA. There are 14 residues in the CDR3. CDR3 DNA: TGTGCCAGCAGCCAAGGGCTGCTCCAAGAGGCCCAGTACTTC. This sequence encodes CASSQGLLQEAQYF.

This clonotype was detected only a few times. A much more abundant neighbour one base away suggests this may be a read error. The chain links TRBV25-1 to TRBJ2-5; D is perhaps TRBD2 (6 bases). The CDR3 spans 12 residues. V shed 10 bases and J shed 4 bases, with 13 bases lying between them. Germline CDR1 reads MGHDK; CDR2 reads SYGVNS. The CDR3 DNA reads as TGTGCCACCCGGGGGAGGCCAGAGACCCAGTACTTC. Translated, it gives CATRGRPETQYF.

This clonotype was found a few times. The chain combines TRBV5-1 with TRBJ1-4, with 9 bases aligning to TRBD1. Trimming took 4 bases from V and 7 from J; bases not matched to a gene: 5. CDR1 SGHRS and CDR2 YFSETQ come from the germline V gene. There are 14 residues in the CDR3. The CDR3 DNA reads as TGCGCCAGCAGCGCCGCGGACAGGGGTGAAAAACTGTTTTTT. Its translation: CASSAADRGEKLFF.

V gene TRBV20-1 combines with J gene TRBJ2-7; TRBD2 agrees at 10 bases. The germline V gene has CDR1 DFQATT and CDR2 SNEGSKA (reference sequence). This CDR3 region has 14 residues. Germline trimming cut 1 base from V and 5 bases from J; bases unmatched to any gene: 5. CDR3 sequence: CSARGALAGDEQYF. CDR3 DNA: TGCAGTGCTAGAGGGGCTCTAGCGGGAGACGAGCAGTACTTC.

The table lists this clonotype with many counts. The chain joins TRBV19 to TRBJ1-2; D remains ambiguous. Between the trimmed V and J ends, which lost 6 bases and 5 bases, there was a span of 13 bases. The germline V gene has CDR1 LNHDA and CDR2 SQIVND (reference sequence). There are 13 residues in the CDR3. The DNA of the CDR3 is TGTGCCAGTAGCCCCGACAAGAGATATGGCTACACCTTC. Encoded protein: CASSPDKRYGYTF.

The rearrangement links TRBV15 to TRBJ2-7, with 9 nucleotides matching TRBD1. The J segment lost 3 bases and the V segment lost 3 bases, leaving 6 bases of the junction unmatched. The CDR3 sequence is 15 residues long. Germline lookup yields CDR1 LNHNV and CDR2 YYDKDF (reference sequence). CDR3 sequence reads: CATSREGQGRYEQYF. As DNA, the CDR3 is TGTGCCACCAGCAGGGAAGGACAGGGGCGCTACGAGCAGTACTTC.

On this clonotype: Its ends do not fully match the called genes, so a read error is possible. The rearrangement links TRBV10-3 to TRBJ2-5; the match to TRBD1 covers 8 bases. The length of the CDR3 is 13 residues. The germline gives CDR1 ENHRY, CDR2 SYGVKD. This chain's CDR3 is CASSQGALETQYF. CDR3 nucleotides: TGTGCCAGCAGTCAGGGGGCGCTTGAGACCCAGTACTTC.

As regards this clonotype: The junction does not match germline at one end; this may be a read error. This chain joins TRBV29-1 and TRBJ1-1; possible D gene TRBD1, 5 bases. CDR1 SQVTM and CDR2 ANQGSEA come from the germline V gene. The CDR3 has 11 residues. Here the CDR3 DNA reads TGCAGCGTTGACGTTGGGACTGAAGCTTACTTT. This translates into CSVDVGTEAYF.

Ten or more counts support this clonotype. The CDR3 nucleotides are TGTGCCAGTAATCAGGGGACAAAAGAGACCCAGTACTTC. This encodes CASNQGTKETQYF. V gene TRBV19 combines with J gene TRBJ2-5, with a tentative D call TRBD1 (6 bases). The CDR3 has 13 residues. Germline V gene sequence: CDR1 LNHDA, CDR2 SQIVND (reference sequence). V dropped 7 bases and J dropped 3 bases, with 12 bases sitting between them.

This chain uses TRBV11-2 with TRBJ1-1, with D perhaps TRBD1 (5 bases). The CDR3 is 14 amino acids. The germline gives CDR1 SGHAT, CDR2 FQNNGV. Trimming took off 2 bases at V and 7 bases at J, with 14 bases between the two ends. The CDR3 reads CASSLIIRGHEAFF. The CDR3 nucleotides read TGTGCCAGCAGCTTAATAATCCGGGGCCATGAAGCTTTCTTT.

This clonotype has only a few counts. The V gene is TRBV5-1, the J gene TRBJ2-7; 7 nucleotides match TRBD2. In germline, CDR1 is SGHRS, CDR2 YFSETQ. The CDR3 length is 15 residues. V lost 4 bases and J lost 5; bases outside the gene matches: 12. Here the CDR3 reads CASSPGETSINEQYF. As DNA, the CDR3 is TGCGCCAGCAGCCCAGGTGAGACTAGCATTAACGAGCAGTACTTC. The full variable domain, with the rest looked up from reference TRBV5-1 and TRBJ2-7, is KAGVTQTPRYLIKTRGQQVTLSCSPISGHRSVSWYQQTPGQGLQFLFEYFSETQRNKGNFPGRFSGRQFSNSRSEMNVSTLELGDSALYLCASSPGETSINEQYFGPGTRLTVT.

This clonotype has at least ten counts. The rearrangement uses TRBV10-3 and TRBJ1-2; a possible D gene is TRBD1 (5 bases). V lost 0 bases, J lost 8 bases, and 13 bases lay in between. Germline values: CDR1 ENHRY, CDR2 SYGVKD. This CDR3 region has 14 residues. CDR3 sequence reads: CAISESGGSLGYTF. DNA for the CDR3: TGTGCCATCAGTGAGTCTGGGGGAAGTTTGGGCTACACCTTC.

This clonotype was counted many times. The J gene is TRBJ2-7, the V gene TRBV7-9, with a tentative D call TRBD1 (5 bases). In germline, CDR1 is SEHNR, CDR2 FQNEAQ (reference sequence). This CDR3 comprises 15 residues. Trimming pared 6 bases from V and 6 bases from J, leaving 21 bases between. The CDR3 region is CASSSMGQEGSEQYF. The CDR3 DNA sequence: TGTGCCAGCAGTTCAATGGGGCAGGAAGGATCCGAGCAGTACTTC.